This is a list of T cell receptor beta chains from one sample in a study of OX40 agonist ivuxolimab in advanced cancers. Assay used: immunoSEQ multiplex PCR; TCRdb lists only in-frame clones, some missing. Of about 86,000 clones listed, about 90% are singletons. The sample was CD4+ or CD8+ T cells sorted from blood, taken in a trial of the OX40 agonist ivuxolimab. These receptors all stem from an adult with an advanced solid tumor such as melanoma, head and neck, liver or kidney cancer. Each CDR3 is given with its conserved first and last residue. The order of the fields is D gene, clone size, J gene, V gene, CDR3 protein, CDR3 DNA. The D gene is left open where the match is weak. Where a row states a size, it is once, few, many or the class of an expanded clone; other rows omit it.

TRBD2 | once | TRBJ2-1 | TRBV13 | CASSSRLAGVDNEQFF | TGTGCCAGCAGCTCCAGGCTAGCGGGAGTTGACAATGAGCAGTTCTTC
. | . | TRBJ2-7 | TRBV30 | CAWIPPNSYEQYF | TGTGCCTGGATACCCCCAAACTCCTACGAGCAGTACTTC
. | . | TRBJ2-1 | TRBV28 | CASSPLPRTSPVHEQFF | TGTGCCAGCAGTCCCCTACCAAGGACTTCTCCGGTCCATGAGCAGTTCTTC
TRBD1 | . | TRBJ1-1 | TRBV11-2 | CASSLDRTGGYTEAFF | TGTGCCAGCAGCTTAGATAGGACAGGGGGCTACACTGAAGCTTTCTTT
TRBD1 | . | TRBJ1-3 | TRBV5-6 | CASSAGQGNTIYF | TGTGCCAGCAGCGCGGGACAGGGAAACACCATATATTTT
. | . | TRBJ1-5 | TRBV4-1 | CASSQDQGNQPQHF | TGCGCCAGCAGCCAAGATCAGGGGAATCAGCCCCAGCATTTT
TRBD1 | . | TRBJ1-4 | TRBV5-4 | CASSGRQGGNEKLFF | TGTGCCAGCAGCGGCCGACAGGGGGGAAATGAAAAACTGTTTTTT
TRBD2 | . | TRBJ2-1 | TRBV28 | CASGSPGLVSNEQFF | TGTGCCAGCGGATCTCCGGGACTAGTAAGCAATGAGCAGTTCTTC
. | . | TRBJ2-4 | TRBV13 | CASSPFGEVGKNIQYF | TGTGCCAGCAGCCCCTTTGGGGAGGTGGGCAAAAACATTCAGTACTTC
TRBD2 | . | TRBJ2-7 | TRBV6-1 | CAIRQLAGGPYEQYF | TGTGCCATTCGACAACTAGCGGGAGGTCCCTACGAGCAGTACTTC
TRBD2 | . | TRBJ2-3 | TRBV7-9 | CASSLGAGGPTDTQYF | TGTGCCAGCAGCTTAGGAGCGGGAGGGCCCACAGATACGCAGTATTTT
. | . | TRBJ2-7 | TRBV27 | CASRGARYEQYF | TGTGCCTCCCGAGGGGCCCGGTACGAGCAGTACTTC
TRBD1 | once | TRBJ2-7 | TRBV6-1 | CASSEGGQGAYEQYF | TGTGCCAGCAGTGAAGGGGGACAGGGGGCCTACGAGCAGTACTTC